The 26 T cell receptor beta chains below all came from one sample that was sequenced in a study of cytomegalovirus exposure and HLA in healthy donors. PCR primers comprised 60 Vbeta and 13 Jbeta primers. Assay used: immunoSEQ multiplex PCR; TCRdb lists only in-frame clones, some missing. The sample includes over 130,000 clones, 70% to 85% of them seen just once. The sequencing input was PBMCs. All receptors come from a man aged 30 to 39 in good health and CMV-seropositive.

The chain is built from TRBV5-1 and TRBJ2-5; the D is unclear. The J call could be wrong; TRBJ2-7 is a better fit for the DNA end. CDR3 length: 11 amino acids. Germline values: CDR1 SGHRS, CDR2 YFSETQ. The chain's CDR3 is CASSTAYEQYF. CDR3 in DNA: TGCGCCAGCAGCACCGCCTACGAGCAGTACTTC.

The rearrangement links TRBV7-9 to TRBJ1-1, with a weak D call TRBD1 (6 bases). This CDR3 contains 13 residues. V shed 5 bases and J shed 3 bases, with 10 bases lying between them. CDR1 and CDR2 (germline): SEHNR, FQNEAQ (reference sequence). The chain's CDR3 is CASSPPGDTEAFF. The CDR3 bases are TGTGCCAGCAGCCCTCCAGGGGACACTGAAGCTTTCTTT. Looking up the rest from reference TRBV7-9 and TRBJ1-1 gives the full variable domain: DTGVSQNPRHKITKRGQNVTFRCDPISEHNRLYWYRQTLGQGPEFLTYFQNEAQLEKSRLLSDRFSAERPKGSFSTLEIQRTEQGDSAMYLCASSPPGDTEAFFGQGTRLTVV.

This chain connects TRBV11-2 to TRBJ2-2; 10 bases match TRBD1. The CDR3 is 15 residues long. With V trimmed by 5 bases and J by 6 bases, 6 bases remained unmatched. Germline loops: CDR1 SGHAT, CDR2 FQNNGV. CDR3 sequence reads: CASSPWTGGAGELFF. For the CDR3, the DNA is TGTGCCAGCAGCCCCTGGACAGGGGGGGCCGGGGAGCTGTTTTTT.

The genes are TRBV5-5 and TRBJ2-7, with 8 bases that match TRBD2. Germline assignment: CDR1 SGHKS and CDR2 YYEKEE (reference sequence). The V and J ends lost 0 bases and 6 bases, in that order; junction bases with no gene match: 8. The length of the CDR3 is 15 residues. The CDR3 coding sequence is TGTGCCAGCAGCTTGGCGGGGAGCGGGAGCGTCGAGCAGTACTTC. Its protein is CASSLAGSGSVEQYF.

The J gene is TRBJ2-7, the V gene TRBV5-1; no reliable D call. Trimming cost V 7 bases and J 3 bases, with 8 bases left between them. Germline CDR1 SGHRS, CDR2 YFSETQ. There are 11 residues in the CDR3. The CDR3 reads CASVESYEQYF. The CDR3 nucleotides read TGCGCCAGCGTCGAGAGCTACGAGCAGTACTTC.

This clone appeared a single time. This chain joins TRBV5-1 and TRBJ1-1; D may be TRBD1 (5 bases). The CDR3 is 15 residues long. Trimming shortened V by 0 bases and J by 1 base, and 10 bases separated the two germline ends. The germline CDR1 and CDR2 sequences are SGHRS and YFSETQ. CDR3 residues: CASSLVDSRNTEAFF. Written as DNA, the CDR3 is TGCGCCAGCAGCTTGGTTGACAGCAGGAACACTGAAGCTTTCTTT.

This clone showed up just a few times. The CDR3 DNA is TGTGCCAGCAGCCAAGAGGTCTCCAATTGGGCAGGGGAGAATGAAAAACTGTTTTTT. This sequence encodes CASSQEVSNWAGENEKLFF. The chain employs TRBV4-2 and TRBJ1-4; D is possibly TRBD1 (6 bases). This CDR3 region has 19 residues. The germline V gene encodes CDR1 LGHNA and CDR2 YNFKEQ. V shed 0 bases and J shed 5 bases, with 22 bases lying between them.

CDR3 region: CASSEGLAGGSTDTQYF. CDR3 nucleotides: TGTGCCAGCAGTGAGGGACTAGCGGGAGGGAGCACAGATACGCAGTATTTT. The V gene is TRBV27, the J gene TRBJ2-3; 16 bases match TRBD2. V lost 5 bases, J lost 0 bases, and 2 bases stayed unmatched. CDR3 length: 17 amino acids. Germline V gives CDR1 MNHEY, CDR2 SMNVEV (reference sequence).

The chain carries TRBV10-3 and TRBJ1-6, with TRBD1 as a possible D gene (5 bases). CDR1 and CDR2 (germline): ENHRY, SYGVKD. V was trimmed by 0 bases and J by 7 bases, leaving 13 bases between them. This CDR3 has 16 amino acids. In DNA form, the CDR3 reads TGTGCCATCAGTGAGTCGATGCAGGGAAACAATTCACCCCTCCACTTT. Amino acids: CAISESMQGNNSPLHF.

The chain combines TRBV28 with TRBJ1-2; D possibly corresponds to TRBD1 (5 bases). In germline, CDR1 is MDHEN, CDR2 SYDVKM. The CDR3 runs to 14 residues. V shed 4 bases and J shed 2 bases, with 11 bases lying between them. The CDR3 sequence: CASSSQGFNYGYTF. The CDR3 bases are TGTGCCAGCAGTTCGCAGGGTTTCAACTATGGCTACACCTTC.

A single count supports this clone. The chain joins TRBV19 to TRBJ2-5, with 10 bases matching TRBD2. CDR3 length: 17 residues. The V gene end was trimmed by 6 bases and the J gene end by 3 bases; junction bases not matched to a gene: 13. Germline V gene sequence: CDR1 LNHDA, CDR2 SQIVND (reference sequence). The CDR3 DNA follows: TGTGCCAGTAGAGGGGGTGGGTCTAGCGGGAGAGAAGAGACCCAGTACTTC. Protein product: CASRGGGSSGREETQYF.

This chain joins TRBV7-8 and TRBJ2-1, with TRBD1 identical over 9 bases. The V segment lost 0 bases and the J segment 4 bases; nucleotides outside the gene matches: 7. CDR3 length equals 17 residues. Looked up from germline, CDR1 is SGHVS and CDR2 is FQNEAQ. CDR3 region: CASSLALGQGRYNEQFF. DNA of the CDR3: TGTGCCAGCAGCTTAGCGCTGGGACAGGGACGTTACAATGAGCAGTTCTTC.

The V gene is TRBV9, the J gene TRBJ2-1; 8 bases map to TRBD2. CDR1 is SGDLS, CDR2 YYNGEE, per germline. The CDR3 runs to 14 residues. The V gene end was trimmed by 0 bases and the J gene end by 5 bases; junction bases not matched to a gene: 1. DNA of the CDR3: TGTGCCAGCAGCGTAGATAGCGGGAACAATGAGCAGTTCTTC. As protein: CASSVDSGNNEQFF.

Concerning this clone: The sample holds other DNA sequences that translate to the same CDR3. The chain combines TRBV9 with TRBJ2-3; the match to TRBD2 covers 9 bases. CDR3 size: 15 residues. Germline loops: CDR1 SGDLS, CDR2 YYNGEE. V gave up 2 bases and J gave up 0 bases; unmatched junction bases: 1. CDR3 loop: CASSVTSGSTDTQYF. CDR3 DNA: TGTGCCAGCAGCGTTACTAGCGGGAGCACAGATACGCAGTATTTT.

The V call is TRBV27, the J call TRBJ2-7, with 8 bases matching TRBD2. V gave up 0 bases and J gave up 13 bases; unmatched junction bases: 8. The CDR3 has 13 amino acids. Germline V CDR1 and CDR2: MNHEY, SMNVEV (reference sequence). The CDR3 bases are TGTGCCAGCAGTTTATCCTCCGGGACTAGGGCATACTTC. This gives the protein CASSLSSGTRAYF.

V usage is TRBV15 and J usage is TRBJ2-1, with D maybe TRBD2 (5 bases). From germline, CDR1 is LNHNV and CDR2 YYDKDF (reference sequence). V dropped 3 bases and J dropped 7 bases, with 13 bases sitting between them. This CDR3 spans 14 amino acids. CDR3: CATSRGAGTNEQFF. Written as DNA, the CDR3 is TGTGCCACCAGCAGGGGAGCAGGTACGAATGAGCAGTTCTTC.

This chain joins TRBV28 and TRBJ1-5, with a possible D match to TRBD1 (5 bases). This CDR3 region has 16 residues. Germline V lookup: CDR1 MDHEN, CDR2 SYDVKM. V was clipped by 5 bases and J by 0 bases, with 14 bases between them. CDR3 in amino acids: CASSGRVYYSNQPQHF. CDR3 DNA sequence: TGTGCCAGCAGTGGCAGGGTTTACTATAGCAATCAGCCCCAGCATTTT.

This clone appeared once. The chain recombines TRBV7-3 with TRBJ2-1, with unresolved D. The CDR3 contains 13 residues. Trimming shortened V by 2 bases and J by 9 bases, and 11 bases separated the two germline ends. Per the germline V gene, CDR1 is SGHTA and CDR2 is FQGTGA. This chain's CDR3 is CASSLYLGSEQFF. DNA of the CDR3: TGTGCCAGCAGCTTATACCTAGGCAGTGAGCAGTTCTTC. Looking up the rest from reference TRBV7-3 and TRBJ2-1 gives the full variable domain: GAGVSQTPSNKVTEKGKYVELRCDPISGHTALYWYRQSLGQGPEFLIYFQGTGAADDSGLPNDRFFAVRPEGSVSTLKIQRTERGDSAVYLCASSLYLGSEQFFGPGTRLTVL.

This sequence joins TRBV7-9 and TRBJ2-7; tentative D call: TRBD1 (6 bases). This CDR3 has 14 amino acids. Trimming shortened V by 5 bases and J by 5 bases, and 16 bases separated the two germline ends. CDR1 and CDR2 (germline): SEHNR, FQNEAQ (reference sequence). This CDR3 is CASSLPLTGNEQYF. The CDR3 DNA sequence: TGTGCCAGCAGCCTCCCCCTCACAGGGAACGAGCAGTACTTC.

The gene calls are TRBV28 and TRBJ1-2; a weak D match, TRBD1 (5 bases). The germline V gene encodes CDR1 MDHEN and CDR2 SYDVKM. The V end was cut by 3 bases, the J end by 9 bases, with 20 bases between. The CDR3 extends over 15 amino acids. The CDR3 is CASSLGGSAYGSYTF. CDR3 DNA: TGTGCCAGCAGTTTGGGGGGGTCTGCGTATGGAAGCTACACCTTC.

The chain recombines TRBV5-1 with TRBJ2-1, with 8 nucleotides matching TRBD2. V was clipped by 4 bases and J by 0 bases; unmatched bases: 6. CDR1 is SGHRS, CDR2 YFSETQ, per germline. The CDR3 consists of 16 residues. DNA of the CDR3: TGCGCCAGCAGCGTAGAAACTAGCGGCTCCTACAATGAGCAGTTCTTC. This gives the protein CASSVETSGSYNEQFF.

Here the CDR3 reads CASSQRGSNTEAFF. The CDR3 bases are TGTGCCAGCAGCCAACGGGGGTCGAACACTGAAGCTTTCTTT. The rearrangement uses TRBV16 and TRBJ1-1; weak D call: TRBD1 (5 bases). Germline assignment: CDR1 KGHSY and CDR2 FQNENV. The CDR3 is made up of 14 amino acids. Trimming took 2 bases from V and 1 from J, leaving 8 bases between them.

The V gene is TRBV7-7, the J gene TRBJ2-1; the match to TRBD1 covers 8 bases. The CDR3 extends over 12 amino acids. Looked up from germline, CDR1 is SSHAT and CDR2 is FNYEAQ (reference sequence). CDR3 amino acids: CASGGQGIEQFF. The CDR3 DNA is TGTGCTAGCGGCGGACAGGGCATTGAGCAGTTCTTC.

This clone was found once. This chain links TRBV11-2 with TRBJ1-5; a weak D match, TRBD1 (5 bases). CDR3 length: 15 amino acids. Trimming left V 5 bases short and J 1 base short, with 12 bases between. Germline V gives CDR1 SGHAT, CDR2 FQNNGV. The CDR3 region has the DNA TGTGCCAGCAGCACGGGACTTAACAGCAATCAGCCCCAGCATTTT. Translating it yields CASSTGLNSNQPQHF.

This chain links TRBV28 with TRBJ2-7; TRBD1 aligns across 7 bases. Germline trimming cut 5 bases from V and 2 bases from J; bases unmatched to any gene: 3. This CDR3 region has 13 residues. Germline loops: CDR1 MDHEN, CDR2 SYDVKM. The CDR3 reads CASSTGVAYEQYF. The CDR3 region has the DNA TGTGCCAGCAGTACAGGGGTGGCCTACGAGCAGTACTTC.

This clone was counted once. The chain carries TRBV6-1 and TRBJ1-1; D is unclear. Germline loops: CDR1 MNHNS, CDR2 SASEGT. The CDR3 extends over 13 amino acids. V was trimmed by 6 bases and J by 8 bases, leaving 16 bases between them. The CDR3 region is CASRDNPGGEAFF. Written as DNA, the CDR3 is TGTGCCAGCAGAGACAACCCAGGAGGGGAAGCTTTCTTT.